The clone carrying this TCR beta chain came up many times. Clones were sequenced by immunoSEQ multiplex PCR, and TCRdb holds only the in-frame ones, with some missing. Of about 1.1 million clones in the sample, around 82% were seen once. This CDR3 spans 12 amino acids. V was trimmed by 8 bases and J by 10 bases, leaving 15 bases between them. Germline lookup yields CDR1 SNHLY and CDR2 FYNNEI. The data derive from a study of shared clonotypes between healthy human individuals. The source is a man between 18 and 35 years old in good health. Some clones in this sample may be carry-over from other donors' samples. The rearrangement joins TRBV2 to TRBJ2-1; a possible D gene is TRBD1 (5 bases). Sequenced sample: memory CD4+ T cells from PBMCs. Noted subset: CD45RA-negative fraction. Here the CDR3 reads CASCWSAGEQFF. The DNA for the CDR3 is TGTGCCAGCTGTTGGTCCGCAGGGGAGCAGTTCTTC.